This paragraph reports one T cell receptor beta chain. The entry originates in a study of T cells after yellow fever vaccination. CDR1 and CDR2 from the germline V gene are SGHTA and FQGNSA. This CDR3 region has 16 residues. The junction had 10 bases not matched to a gene; V was cut back by 3 bases and J by 4 bases. One entry per CDR3 protein results from TCRdb running MiXCR on the 5' RACE reads. The data show about 300,000 distinct CDR3 sequences, roughly 4.3% seen once. The sample consisted of PBMCs, taken 5 days after the yellow fever booster vaccination. The rearrangement uses TRBV7-2 and TRBJ2-7; TRBD2 aligns across 9 bases. The clonotype comes from a man in his late teens or twenties who received the YFV17D yellow fever vaccine. The CDR3 coding sequence is TGTGCCAGCAGCTTCCCCTTGACTAGCGGTGCTTACGAGCAGTACTTC. Its translation is CASSFPLTSGAYEQYF.